The source of this T cell receptor beta chain is a study of blood T cell repertoires in COVID-19. On the study more broadly: Both acute and convalescent COVID-19 samples were obtained from the United States, Italy and Spain.

Generated by immunoSEQ multiplex PCR, the TCRdb table keeps only in-frame clones and is missing some. In the table there are fewer than 90,000 clones, roughly nine tenths of which are singletons. With V trimmed by 6 bases and J by 4 bases, 5 bases remained unmatched. Germline assignment: CDR1 KGHSH and CDR2 LQKENI. There are 14 residues in the CDR3. The receptor was isolated from a male donor with acute or convalescent COVID-19. V and J are TRBV18 and TRBJ1-1, with TRBD1 matching 10 bases. The sample was peripheral blood. Here the CDR3 DNA reads TGTGCCAGCTCCCGGGACAGGGGTGGCACTGAAGCTTTCTTT. Residues: CASSRDRGGTEAFF. The full variable domain, with the rest looked up from reference TRBV18 and TRBJ1-1, is NAGVMQNPRHLVRRRGQEARLRCSPMKGHSHVYWYRQLPEEGLKFMVYLQKENIIDESGMPKERFSAEFPKEGPSILRIQQVVRGDSAAYFCASSRDRGGTEAFFGQGTRLTVV.